A single sample gave rise to the 10 T cell receptor beta chains below, sequenced in a study of blood T cell repertoires in COVID-19. Libraries were prepared by immunoSEQ multiplex PCR; TCRdb keeps only in-frame clonotypes and omits some of them. The sample consists of over 250,000 clones, about 82% of them appearing once. The source material was peripheral blood. The origin of the receptors is a man in his fifties with active or convalescent COVID-19.

The chain carries TRBV7-9 and TRBJ1-3, with 7 bases fitting TRBD1. This CDR3 is 14 amino acids long. CDR1 and CDR2 (germline): SEHNR, FQNEAQ (reference sequence). V lost 7 bases and J lost 1; bases outside the gene matches: 4. CDR3 nucleotides: TGTGCCAGCACTCGACAGGGATCTGGAAACACCATATATTTT. Amino acid sequence: CASTRQGSGNTIYF. Full variable domain (rest looked up from reference TRBV7-9 and TRBJ1-3): DTGVSQNPRHKITKRGQNVTFRCDPISEHNRLYWYRQTLGQGPEFLTYFQNEAQLEKSRLLSDRFSAERPKGSFSTLEIQRTEQGDSAMYLCASTRQGSGNTIYFGEGSWLTVV.

The chain joins TRBV2 to TRBJ2-7, with D possibly matching TRBD1 (5 bases). The germline CDR1 and CDR2 sequences are SNHLY and FYNNEI. V lost 8 bases to trimming and J lost 4 bases, with 18 bases between them. The length of the CDR3 is 14 residues. The CDR3 is CASSEEGVSYEQYF. The CDR3 nucleotides are TGTGCCAGCTCCGAGGAAGGGGTTAGTTACGAGCAGTACTTC.

With respect to this clone: This CDR3 is also generated by other DNA sequences in the sample. CDR3 in amino acids: CASSLSGRGLTDTQYF. In DNA form, the CDR3 reads TGTGCCAGCAGTTTATCAGGCAGGGGGCTCACAGATACGCAGTATTTT. V is TRBV28 and J is TRBJ2-3, with 8 bases fitting TRBD1. The J segment lost 2 bases and the V segment lost 1 base, leaving 5 bases of the junction unmatched. Looked up from germline, CDR1 is MDHEN and CDR2 is SYDVKM. This CDR3 has 16 residues.

This rearrangement joins TRBV6-5 to TRBJ1-2; D is possibly TRBD1 (5 bases). V was clipped by 6 bases and J by 7 bases, with 18 bases between them. The CDR3 spans 14 residues. CDR1 is MNHEY, CDR2 SVGAGI, per germline. The CDR3 DNA sequence: TGTGCCAGCAGCCTACGGGGGGGTATGAGTGGCTACACCTTC. Its protein product is CASSLRGGMSGYTF.

V gene TRBV19 combines with J gene TRBJ2-1; tentatively, D is TRBD2 (6 bases). Trimming left V 5 bases short and J 2 bases short, with 19 bases between. Germline V gene lookup returns CDR1 LNHDA and CDR2 SQIVND (reference sequence). There are 17 residues in the CDR3. DNA for the CDR3: TGTGCCAGTAGTTCCTCCCCCCCGGGGGTGGCCTACAATGAGCAGTTCTTC. This gives the protein CASSSSPPGVAYNEQFF. The full variable domain, its missing parts supplied by reference TRBV19 and TRBJ2-1, is DGGITQSPKYLFRKEGQNVTLSCEQNLNHDAMYWYRQDPGQGLRLIYYSQIVNDFQKGDIAEGYSVSREKKESFPLTVTSAQKNPTAFYLCASSSSPPGVAYNEQFFGPGTRLTVL.

The chain combines TRBV5-1 with TRBJ2-3; TRBD2 aligns across 9 bases. This CDR3 has 16 residues. Germline CDR1 and CDR2: SGHRS and YFSETQ. The J segment lost 2 bases and the V segment lost 3 bases, leaving 7 bases of the junction unmatched. The CDR3 DNA is TGCGCCAGCAGCTCGGTGTTAGCGGGGGCCACAGATACGCAGTATTTT. It codes for CASSSVLAGATDTQYF.

This chain connects TRBV11-2 to TRBJ2-3; weak D call: TRBD2 (5 bases). This CDR3 is 16 amino acids long. V dropped 1 base and J dropped 5 bases, with 16 bases sitting between them. Germline V gene lookup returns CDR1 SGHAT and CDR2 FQNNGV. The CDR3 loop reads CASSLGWSGRRDTQYF. CDR3 in DNA: TGTGCCAGCAGCTTAGGCTGGAGCGGCAGACGAGATACGCAGTATTTT.

The rearrangement links TRBV27 to TRBJ1-4, with D perhaps matching TRBD1 (6 bases). The germline CDR1 and CDR2 sequences are MNHEY and SMNVEV (reference sequence). There are 18 residues in the CDR3. V gave up 5 bases and J gave up 4 bases, with 23 bases separating them. The CDR3 reads CASSPHFRGEGLNEKLFF. In DNA, the CDR3 is TGTGCCAGCAGTCCCCATTTCAGGGGAGAGGGCCTTAATGAAAAACTGTTTTTT.

The chain employs TRBV4-1 and TRBJ2-1; 9 nucleotides align to TRBD2. Germline CDR1 is MGHRA and CDR2 is YSYEKL. V was clipped by 1 base and J by 3 bases; unmatched bases: 7. The CDR3 covers 17 residues. The CDR3 loop is CASSQGPGREGYNEQFF. The CDR3 nucleotides read TGCGCCAGCAGCCAAGGACCTGGGCGGGAGGGCTACAATGAGCAGTTCTTC.

The gene calls are TRBV6-5 and TRBJ1-2; D is unresolved. This CDR3 has 15 amino acids. Germline values: CDR1 MNHEY, CDR2 SVGAGI. V was trimmed by 5 bases and J by 0 bases, leaving 13 bases between them. The CDR3 sequence: CASSSRVAANYGYTF. CDR3 nucleotide sequence: TGTGCCAGCAGTAGCCGGGTCGCCGCTAACTATGGCTACACCTTC.